The rows below give T cell receptor beta chains drawn from one sample of a study of blood T cell repertoires in COVID-19. Measured with immunoSEQ multiplex PCR; TCRdb has only the in-frame clones, and not every one. The data contain about 370,000 clones, roughly 90% of them singletons. The sample was PBMCs or T cells enriched from blood (not recorded which). The receptors originated from a woman in her 30s who had recovered from COVID-19. CDR3s include the opening cysteine and the closing phenylalanine or tryptophan. The order of the fields is J gene, D gene, V gene, CDR3 protein, CDR3 DNA. The D gene is left open where the match is weak.

J: TRBJ2-6
D: NA
V: TRBV19
CDR3: CASSTTATTSHWSRANVLTF
DNA: TGTGCCAGTAGTACCACCGCTACCACATCTCACTGGAGTAGGGCCAACGTCCTGACTTTC

J: TRBJ2-3
D: NA
V: TRBV19
CDR3: CASSMASTDTQYF
DNA: TGTGCCAGTAGTATGGCTAGCACAGATACGCAGTATTTT

J: TRBJ2-3
D: NA
V: TRBV5-1
CDR3: CASSQEGQTPDTQYF
DNA: TGCGCCAGCAGCCAGGAGGGCCAAACCCCAGATACGCAGTATTTT

J: TRBJ2-1
D: NA
V: TRBV27
CDR3: CASSLSGQGRANEQFF
DNA: TGTGCCAGCAGTTTATCCGGTCAGGGGAGGGCCAATGAGCAGTTCTTC

J: TRBJ1-5
D: NA
V: TRBV24-1
CDR3: CATSDPDQPQHF
DNA: TGTGCCACCAGTGACCCGGATCAGCCCCAGCATTTT

J: TRBJ2-7
D: NA
V: TRBV12-3/TRBV12-4
CDR3: CASSLQSPGEQYF
DNA: TGTGCCAGCAGCTTACAGAGCCCAGGGGAGCAGTACTTC

J: TRBJ2-2
D: TRBD2
V: TRBV13
CDR3: CASSRPGLAGLNTGELFF
DNA: TGTGCCAGCAGCAGACCGGGACTAGCGGGACTGAACACCGGGGAGCTGTTTTTT

J: TRBJ1-1
D: NA
V: TRBV12-3/TRBV12-4
CDR3: CASSKTGITEAFF
DNA: TGTGCCAGCAGTAAAACAGGGATCACTGAAGCTTTCTTT

J: TRBJ2-1
D: NA
V: TRBV7-3
CDR3: CASSGDSNEQFF
DNA: TGTGCCAGCAGCGGGGACTCTAATGAGCAGTTCTTC

J: TRBJ2-3
D: NA
V: TRBV18
CDR3: CASSPVQATDTQYF
DNA: TGTGCCAGCTCACCAGTCCAGGCCACAGATACGCAGTATTTT